This TCR beta chain was documented in a study of T cell repertoires in cytomegalovirus infection. MiXCR was run by TCRdb on the reads, yielding one entry per CDR3 protein. The data contain hundreds of thousands of distinct CDR3 sequences, about 33% of them singletons. A remark on this clonotype: Its antigen is unidentified.

Germline assignment: CDR1 MNHNY and CDR2 SVGAGI (reference sequence). This CDR3 contains 19 residues. With V trimmed by 0 bases and J by 5 bases, 16 bases remained unmatched. The material sequenced was cultured PBMCs, taken from culture after CMV antigen stimulation. The chain has TRBV6-6 and TRBJ2-3, with 8 bases fitting TRBD2. This receptor was taken from a human donor in good health (CMV status not recorded). Some clones in this sample may be carry-over from other donors' samples. CDR3 sequence (DNA): TGTGCCAGCAGTTACTCGAGACGCGGGGGGCCTTTCTTCAAAGATACGCAGTATTTT. This translates into CASSYSRRGGPFFKDTQYF.